Sequencing of this T cell receptor (beta chain) was carried out in a study of blood T cell repertoires in COVID-19. Turning to the study itself: Whether acute or convalescent, the COVID-19 samples came from the United States, Italy and Spain. T cells, B-cell-depleted T cells, or PBMCs supplied cDNA or gDNA.

Only in-frame clones appear in the TCRdb table, and some are missing; sequencing was by immunoSEQ multiplex PCR. The sample lists about 59,000 clones, roughly three quarters seen once, with approximately 3% in the top ten. CDR1 MNHEY and CDR2 SMNVEV come from the germline V gene (reference sequence). V lost 1 base to trimming and J lost 2 bases; unmatched junction nucleotides: 9. The CDR3 consists of 18 residues. The gene calls are TRBV27 and TRBJ2-7; 12 bases line up with TRBD2. This clonotype originated in a man between 60 and 70 years old with acute or convalescent COVID-19. The sample taken for sequencing was peripheral blood. CDR3 sequence reads: CASSLYLPSGRAPYEQYF. CDR3 DNA sequence: TGTGCCAGCAGTTTATATTTGCCTAGCGGGAGGGCCCCCTACGAGCAGTACTTC.